This TCR beta chain was obtained from a study of molecular identifiers for immune sequencing clone quantification. Study information: Replicate runs used RNA from around 18,000 or 91,000 naive CD8 cells, which was split five ways into aliquots, and four of those aliquots were then sequenced.

Sorting isolated naive CD8 T cells as CD8+CD4-CCR7+CD45RA+ events. As previously described, bulk TCR libraries were made using listed TCR primers. TCRdb reprocessed the PCR reads with MiXCR, giving one entry per CDR3 protein. The sample has 300,000 to 400,000 distinct CDR3 sequences, about a quarter seen once; the top ten hold 0.65% to 0.95%. This clonotype showed up many times. Sequenced sample: naive CD8+ T cells from blood, with Jurkat cell RNA spiked in. Stated subset: FACS-sorted CD8+CD4-CCR7+CD45RA+ naive T cells. The sequence was obtained from a human donor in good health. Some libraries in this study had Jurkat cell RNA spiked in.

This CDR3 is CASSVTGGLGANVLTF. The CDR3 DNA reads as TGTGCCAGCAGCGTGACAGGGGGGCTGGGGGCCAACGTCCTGACTTTC. The chain combines TRBV9 with TRBJ2-6; 9 nucleotides match TRBD1. Germline assignment: CDR1 SGDLS and CDR2 YYNGEE. The CDR3 contains 16 residues. V lost 2 bases, J lost 4 bases, and 4 bases stayed unmatched.